This T cell receptor (beta chain) was obtained from a study of CD8+ T cells in alopecia areata. The wider study: Patients in the treated group were given tofacitinib by mouth, 5 to 10 mg twice a day.

The CDR3 has 13 amino acids. V gave up 8 bases and J gave up 1 base, with 9 bases separating them. Germline assignment: CDR1 SGHTA and CDR2 FQGNSA. In regard to this clone: Its antigen is not known.

The study's findings and limits: It was less clear whether patients shared TCRs than it was in mice, possibly because of HLA. For lesional scalp, especially alopecia totalis/universalis, clonality was higher than in normal scalp.

Following extraction, RNA underwent reverse transcription to cDNA, which served as the sequencing template. Some clones are missing from TCRdb's copy, which holds only in-frame ones; the method was immunoSEQ multiplex PCR. The sample lists some 150,000 clones; roughly 61% were seen once. The rearrangement links TRBV7-2 to TRBJ2-1, with D uncertain. Here the sequenced sample was CD4+ T cells sorted from blood, taken at week 0. This clonotype originated in a human donor with alopecia areata. CDR3 nucleotide sequence: TGTGCCAGCCGTTCCGGGTCCTACAATGAGCAGTTCTTC. The encoded protein is CASRSGSYNEQFF.